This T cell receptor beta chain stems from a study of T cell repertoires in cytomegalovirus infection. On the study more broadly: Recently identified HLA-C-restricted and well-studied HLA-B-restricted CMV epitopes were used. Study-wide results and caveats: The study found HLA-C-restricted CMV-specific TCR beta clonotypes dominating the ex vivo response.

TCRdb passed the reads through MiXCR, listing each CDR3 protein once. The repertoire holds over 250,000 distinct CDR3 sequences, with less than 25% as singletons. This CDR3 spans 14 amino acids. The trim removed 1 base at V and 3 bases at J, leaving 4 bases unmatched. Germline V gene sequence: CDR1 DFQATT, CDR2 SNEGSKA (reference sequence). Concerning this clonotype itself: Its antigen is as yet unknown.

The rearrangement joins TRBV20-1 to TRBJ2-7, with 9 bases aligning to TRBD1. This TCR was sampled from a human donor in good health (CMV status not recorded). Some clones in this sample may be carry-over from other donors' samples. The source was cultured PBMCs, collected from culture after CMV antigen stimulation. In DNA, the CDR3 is TGCAGTGCTAGAGCCGGGACAGGGTACTACGAGCAGTACTTC. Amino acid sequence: CSARAGTGYYEQYF.